This T cell receptor beta chain was captured by sequencing in a study of identical twins. The V gene's germline CDR1 is MDHEN and CDR2 SYDVKM. There are 15 residues in the CDR3. The V end was cut by 3 bases, the J end by 9 bases, with 18 bases between. Template switching created a universal primer site, and the cDNA included unique molecular identifiers. TCRdb called the 5' RACE reads again in MiXCR, with one record for every CDR3 protein. The profile covers approximately 500,000 distinct CDR3 sequences, with approximately 24% appearing a single time and just under 3% taken by the ten largest. The same specimen was also included in a second study, on T cells expressing NK-cell markers. That paper states: Dominant NKG2C+ clonotypes accounted for 1.0-7.0% of CD8+ T cells in several donors.

This clonotype originated in a woman under 30 in good health. Source material: CD4+ T cells sorted from blood. The chain employs TRBV28 and TRBJ1-5; D is perhaps TRBD1 (5 bases). This CDR3 is CASSFSTGRLWPQHF. CDR3 bases: TGTGCCAGCAGTTTCTCGACGGGGCGCCTATGGCCCCAGCATTTT.